This T cell receptor (beta chain) was sequenced for a study of early T cells in non-severe SARS-CoV-2 infection. At the level of the study: It was bulk RNA from unsorted whole blood that was sequenced, and the chains were unpaired. Study-level results: Matches to VDJdb favored anti-spike CD8 responses and missed private and CD4 specificities.

Separate cDNA molecules each had unique molecular identifiers attached to them. Using its own MiXCR run on the 5' RACE reads, TCRdb lists one record per CDR3 protein. The data hold 22,000 or so distinct CDR3 sequences, with 3.5% to 5.5% observed a single time. This clonotype was found many times. As yet, its antigen is unknown. This CDR3 has 19 amino acids. Trimming cost V 2 bases and J 2 bases; bases outside gene matches: 14. CDR1 and CDR2 from the germline V gene are MNHEY and SVGEGT. The receptor was isolated from an adult who was a healthcare worker with PCR-confirmed SARS-CoV-2 infection or an uninfected control (not recorded which). The V gene is TRBV6-2 or TRBV6-3, the J gene TRBJ2-3, with 9 bases identical to TRBD2. Sequencing was carried out using whole blood. Here the CDR3 reads CASSYLLGSGSGATDTQYF. The CDR3 nucleotides are TGTGCCAGCAGTTACCTCCTAGGTAGCGGGAGTGGAGCCACAGATACGCAGTATTTT.